This T cell receptor beta chain was identified during a study of blood T cell repertoires in COVID-19. The repertoire was sequenced with immunoSEQ multiplex PCR; TCRdb's copy has only in-frame clones and lacks some. The sample holds fewer than 300,000 clones, over 65% seen once. The CDR3 totals 13 residues. Germline-derived CDR1 and CDR2 are MNHEY and SVGEGT. V lost 4 bases to trimming and J lost 8 bases; unmatched junction nucleotides: 5. The sequenced sample was peripheral blood. The chain recombines TRBV6-2 or TRBV6-3 with TRBJ1-2; TRBD1 aligns across 9 bases. This clonotype was obtained from a woman at least 80 years old with acute or convalescent COVID-19. The CDR3 region is CASSSSGTGGYTF. For the CDR3, the DNA is TGTGCCAGCAGTTCTTCCGGGACAGGGGGCTACACCTTC.